Listed below are T cell receptor beta chains from one sample, sequenced in a study of T cell responses to AZD1222 COVID-19 vaccine. Some clones are missing from TCRdb's copy, which holds only in-frame ones; the method was immunoSEQ multiplex PCR. The data hold 95,000 to 150,000 clones, with roughly 91% observed a single time. The sequenced sample was peripheral blood, obtained on day 0 of MenACWY control vaccination. These receptors were taken from an adult in good health. The CDR3 runs from the conserved cysteine through the conserved F or W. The order of the fields is CDR3 DNA, CDR3 protein, V gene, CDR3 length, J gene, D gene, clone size. A D gene is named only where the DNA matches it firmly. A clone size is listed for some rows: how often the clone was seen (once, few, many), or a class if it is expanded.

DNA: TGTGCCAGCAGTTTCCTTGGACCTGTCTACGAGCAGTACTTC
CDR3: CASSFLGPVYEQYF
V: TRBV27
length: 14
J: TRBJ2-7
D: -
size: -

DNA: TGTGCCAGCAGTCGAACGAGACAGGGCGAGCAGTACTTC
CDR3: CASSRTRQGEQYF
V: TRBV11-2
length: 13
J: TRBJ2-7
D: TRBD1
size: -

DNA: TGTGCCAGCTCACCGTCCGAGGGGAAGGCCTCTGGAAACACCATATATTTT
CDR3: CASSPSEGKASGNTIYF
V: TRBV18
length: 17
J: TRBJ1-3
D: -
size: -

DNA: TGCGCCAGCGGGGGTCGCTATGGCTACACCTTC
CDR3: CASGGRYGYTF
V: TRBV5-1
length: 11
J: TRBJ1-2
D: -
size: -

DNA: TGTGCCAGTAGACGAGGACAGGCAGCAGGAAACACCATATATTTT
CDR3: CASRRGQAAGNTIYF
V: TRBV19
length: 15
J: TRBJ1-3
D: TRBD1
size: -

DNA: TGTGCCAGCAGCTTCGGACAAAACTCCTACAATGAGCAGTTCTTC
CDR3: CASSFGQNSYNEQFF
V: TRBV5-8
length: 15
J: TRBJ2-1
D: -
size: -

DNA: TGTGCCAGCAGTCCGCCGACAGGGACTAATGAAAAACTGTTTTTT
CDR3: CASSPPTGTNEKLFF
V: TRBV28
length: 15
J: TRBJ1-4
D: TRBD1
size: -

DNA: TGTGCCAGCTCACCGTTTAGACAGGGTTATAATTCACCCCTCCACTTT
CDR3: CASSPFRQGYNSPLHF
V: TRBV18
length: 16
J: TRBJ1-6
D: TRBD1
size: -

DNA: TGTGCCAGCAGCCCAAGATGGAGCACAGATACGCAGTATTTT
CDR3: CASSPRWSTDTQYF
V: TRBV27
length: 14
J: TRBJ2-3
D: -
size: -

DNA: TGTGCCAGCAGCGTAGTTAGCGGGAGCTACAATGAGCAGTTCTTC
CDR3: CASSVVSGSYNEQFF
V: TRBV9
length: 15
J: TRBJ2-1
D: TRBD2
size: -

DNA: TGTGCCAGCAGTACGGACAGGAACTATAATTCACCCCTCCACTTT
CDR3: CASSTDRNYNSPLHF
V: TRBV6-4
length: 15
J: TRBJ1-6
D: TRBD1
size: -

DNA: TGTGCCAGCAGCTTCCCGGGACATTCGAACACTGAAGCTTTCTTT
CDR3: CASSFPGHSNTEAFF
V: TRBV3-1/TRBV3-2
length: 15
J: TRBJ1-1
D: -
size: -

DNA: TGTGCCAGCGGCGGACAGGGGCCCTACGAGCAGTACTTC
CDR3: CASGGQGPYEQYF
V: TRBV6-4
length: 13
J: TRBJ2-7
D: TRBD1
size: -

DNA: TGTGCCAGCAGGGCCCTCGGGCAGGACACACTGAACACTGAAGCTTTCTTT
CDR3: CASRALGQDTLNTEAFF
V: TRBV7-9
length: 17
J: TRBJ1-1
D: -
size: -

DNA: TGTGCCAGTAGTTTACCGGGACTAGCGGGCGTCAATGAGCAGTTCTTC
CDR3: CASSLPGLAGVNEQFF
V: TRBV19
length: 16
J: TRBJ2-1
D: TRBD2
size: once

DNA: TGTGCCAGCAGCTTAGTAGGGACACCCCAGGAGACCCAGTACTTC
CDR3: CASSLVGTPQETQYF
V: TRBV7-9
length: 15
J: TRBJ2-5
D: -
size: -

DNA: TGCGCCAGCAGATTCAACACTGAAGCTTTCTTT
CDR3: CASRFNTEAFF
V: TRBV5-1
length: 11
J: TRBJ1-1
D: -
size: -

DNA: TGTGCCAGCAGTGAAGGAGGAAACACCATATATTTT
CDR3: CASSEGGNTIYF
V: TRBV2
length: 12
J: TRBJ1-3
D: -
size: -

DNA: TGTGCCAGCAGCCAAGTCGGGAGGGACAGACGCACAGATACGCAGTATTTT
CDR3: CASSQVGRDRRTDTQYF
V: TRBV3-1/TRBV3-2
length: 17
J: TRBJ2-3
D: -
size: -

DNA: TGTGCCAGCAGAGCGACAGGGAAGGGAAACACCATATATTTT
CDR3: CASRATGKGNTIYF
V: TRBV6-5
length: 14
J: TRBJ1-3
D: TRBD1
size: -

DNA: TGCGCCAGCAGCCAAGATCGAACAGGGGGCGCGACTCAGCCCCAGCATTTT
CDR3: CASSQDRTGGATQPQHF
V: TRBV4-1
length: 17
J: TRBJ1-5
D: TRBD1
size: -

DNA: TGTGCCAGCAGCCCCGGACAGGGATACACCGGGGAGCTGTTTTTT
CDR3: CASSPGQGYTGELFF
V: TRBV5-6
length: 15
J: TRBJ2-2
D: TRBD1
size: -

DNA: TGTGCCAGCAGTACACAGGGTTTAAATCAGCCCCAGCATTTT
CDR3: CASSTQGLNQPQHF
V: TRBV2
length: 14
J: TRBJ1-5
D: -
size: -

DNA: TGTGCCAGCGGCGTGGAGACCCAGTACTTC
CDR3: CASGVETQYF
V: TRBV2
length: 10
J: TRBJ2-5
D: -
size: -

DNA: TGTGCCAGCAGCTTAAATCCGTGGGACAATAACACCGGGGAGCTGTTTTTT
CDR3: CASSLNPWDNNTGELFF
V: TRBV7-3
length: 17
J: TRBJ2-2
D: -
size: -

DNA: TGTGCCAGCAGCTTAGAGACGAACACCGGGGAGCTGTTTTTT
CDR3: CASSLETNTGELFF
V: TRBV7-9
length: 14
J: TRBJ2-2
D: -
size: -

DNA: TGCGCCAGCAGCCAAGTTAGGGGACAGGGGGGCAATGAGCAGTTCTTC
CDR3: CASSQVRGQGGNEQFF
V: TRBV4-3
length: 16
J: TRBJ2-1
D: TRBD1
size: -

DNA: TGTGCCAGTAGTAGTACCCCGGGACCCGGCTATGGCTACACCTTC
CDR3: CASSSTPGPGYGYTF
V: TRBV19
length: 15
J: TRBJ1-2
D: -
size: -

DNA: TGCGCCAGCAGCTTCCCGACAGCCTTACAAGAGACCCAGTACTTC
CDR3: CASSFPTALQETQYF
V: TRBV5-1
length: 15
J: TRBJ2-5
D: -
size: -

DNA: TGCAGCTCTTACGGGGCGGGGGGCACAGATACGCAGTATTTT
CDR3: CSSYGAGGTDTQYF
V: TRBV29-1
length: 14
J: TRBJ2-3
D: TRBD2
size: -

DNA: TGTGCCAGCAGTTTATCAGGGTCTGGAAACACCATATATTTT
CDR3: CASSLSGSGNTIYF
V: TRBV27
length: 14
J: TRBJ1-3
D: -
size: -

DNA: TGTGCCAGCAGCGGGCACCCCGGACGTACGAACACTGAAGCTTTCTTT
CDR3: CASSGHPGRTNTEAFF
V: TRBV7-9
length: 16
J: TRBJ1-1
D: -
size: -

DNA: TGTGCCAGCAGCTTATCCGGGGGTGCAACTAATGAAAAACTGTTTTTT
CDR3: CASSLSGGATNEKLFF
V: TRBV11-2
length: 16
J: TRBJ1-4
D: -
size: -

DNA: TGTGCCAGCAGGGGGGCGACGGAGACCCAGTACTTC
CDR3: CASRGATETQYF
V: TRBV2
length: 12
J: TRBJ2-5
D: -
size: -